This TCR beta chain was sequenced during a study of blood T cells in healthy people across ages. Primers used in a second PCR of about 7 to 12 cycles were a sample-barcoded 5' primer and a J-beta primer mix. One entry per CDR3 protein results from TCRdb running MiXCR on the 5' RACE reads. The table lists about 1.5 million distinct CDR3 sequences, about 43% of them singletons. Germline values: CDR1 SGHAT, CDR2 FQNNGV. This CDR3 is 18 amino acids long. The V segment lost 2 bases and the J segment 5 bases; nucleotides outside the gene matches: 14. This TCR was sampled from a woman younger than 35 in good health. The sample consisted of blood. V and J are TRBV11-2 and TRBJ2-5; 10 bases line up with TRBD2. The CDR3 spells CASSLRPVSSGSWETQYF. In DNA form, the CDR3 reads TGTGCCAGCAGCTTACGCCCGGTGTCTAGCGGGAGTTGGGAGACCCAGTACTTC. Looking up the rest from reference TRBV11-2 and TRBJ2-5 gives the full variable domain: EAGVAQSPRYKIIEKRQSVAFWCNPISGHATLYWYQQILGQGPKLLIQFQNNGVVDDSQLPKDRFSAERLKGVDSTLKIQPAKLEDSAVYLCASSLRPVSSGSWETQYFGPGTRLLVL.